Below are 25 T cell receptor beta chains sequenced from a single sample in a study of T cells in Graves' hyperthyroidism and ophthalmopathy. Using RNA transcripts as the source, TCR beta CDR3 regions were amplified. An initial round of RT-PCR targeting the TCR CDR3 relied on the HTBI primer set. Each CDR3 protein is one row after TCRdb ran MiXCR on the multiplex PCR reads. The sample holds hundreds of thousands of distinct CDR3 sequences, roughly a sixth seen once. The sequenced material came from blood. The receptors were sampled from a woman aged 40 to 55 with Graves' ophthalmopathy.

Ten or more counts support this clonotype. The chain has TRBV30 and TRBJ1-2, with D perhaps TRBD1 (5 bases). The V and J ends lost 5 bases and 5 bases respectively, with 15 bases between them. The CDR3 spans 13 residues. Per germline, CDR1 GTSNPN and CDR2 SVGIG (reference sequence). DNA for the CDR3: TGTGCCTGGGTCAGGGTAGCGGGTTATGGCTACACCTTC. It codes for CAWVRVAGYGYTF.

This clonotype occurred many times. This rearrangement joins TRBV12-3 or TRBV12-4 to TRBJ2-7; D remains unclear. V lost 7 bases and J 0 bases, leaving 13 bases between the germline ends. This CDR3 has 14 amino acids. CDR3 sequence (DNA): TGTGCCAGCACCCTAATGGGTGGCTCCTACGAGCAGTACTTC. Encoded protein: CASTLMGGSYEQYF.

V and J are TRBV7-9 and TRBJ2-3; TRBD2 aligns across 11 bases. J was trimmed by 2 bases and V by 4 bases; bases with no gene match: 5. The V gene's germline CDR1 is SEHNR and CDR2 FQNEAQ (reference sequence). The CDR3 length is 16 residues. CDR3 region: CASSSTSGSDTDTQYF. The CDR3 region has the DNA TGTGCCAGCAGCTCAACTAGCGGGAGCGACACAGATACGCAGTATTTT.

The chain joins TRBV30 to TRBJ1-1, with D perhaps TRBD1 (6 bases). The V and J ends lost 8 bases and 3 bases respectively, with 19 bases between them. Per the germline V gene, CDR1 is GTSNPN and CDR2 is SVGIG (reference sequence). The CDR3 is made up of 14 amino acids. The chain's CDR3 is CAGERRAGDTEAFF. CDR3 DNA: TGTGCCGGCGAACGTCGGGCAGGGGACACTGAAGCTTTCTTT.

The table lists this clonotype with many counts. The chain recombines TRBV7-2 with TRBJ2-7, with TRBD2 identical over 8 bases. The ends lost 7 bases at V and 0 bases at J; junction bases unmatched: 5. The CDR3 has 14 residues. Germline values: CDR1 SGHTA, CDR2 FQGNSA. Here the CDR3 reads CASTRSGTSYEQYF. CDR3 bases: TGTGCCAGCACCCGTAGCGGGACCTCCTACGAGCAGTACTTC. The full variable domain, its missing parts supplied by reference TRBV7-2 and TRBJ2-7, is GAGVSQSPSNKVTEKGKDVELRCDPISGHTALYWYRQSLGQGLEFLIYFQGNSAPDKSGLPSDRFSAERTGGSVSTLTIQRTQQEDSAVYLCASTRSGTSYEQYFGPGTRLTVT.

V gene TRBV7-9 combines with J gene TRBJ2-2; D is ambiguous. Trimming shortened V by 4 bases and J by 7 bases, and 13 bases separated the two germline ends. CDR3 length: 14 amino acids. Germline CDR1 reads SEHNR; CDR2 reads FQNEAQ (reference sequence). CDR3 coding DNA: TGTGCCAGCAGCTACGAGGAGTCCAGCGGGGAGCTGTTTTTT. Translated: CASSYEESSGELFF.

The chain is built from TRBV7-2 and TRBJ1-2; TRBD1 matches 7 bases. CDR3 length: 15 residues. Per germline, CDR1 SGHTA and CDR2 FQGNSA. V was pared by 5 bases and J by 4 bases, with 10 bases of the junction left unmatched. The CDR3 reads CASSQPGQQPYGYTF. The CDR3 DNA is TGTGCCAGCAGCCAACCGGGACAGCAGCCCTATGGCTACACCTTC.

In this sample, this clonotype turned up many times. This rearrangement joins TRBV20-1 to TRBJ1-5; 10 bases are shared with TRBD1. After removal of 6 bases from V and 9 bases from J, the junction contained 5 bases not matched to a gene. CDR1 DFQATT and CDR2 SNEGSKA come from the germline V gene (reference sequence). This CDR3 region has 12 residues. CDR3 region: CSAGQGDRPQHF. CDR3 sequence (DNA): TGCAGTGCCGGACAGGGGGACAGGCCCCAGCATTTT.

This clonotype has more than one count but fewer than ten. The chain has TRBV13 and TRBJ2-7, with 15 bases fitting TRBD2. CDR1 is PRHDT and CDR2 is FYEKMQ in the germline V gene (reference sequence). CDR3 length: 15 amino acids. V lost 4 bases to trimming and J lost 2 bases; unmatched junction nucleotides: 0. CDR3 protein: CASSWTSGRAYEQYF. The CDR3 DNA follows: TGTGCCAGCAGCTGGACTAGCGGGAGGGCCTACGAGCAGTACTTC.

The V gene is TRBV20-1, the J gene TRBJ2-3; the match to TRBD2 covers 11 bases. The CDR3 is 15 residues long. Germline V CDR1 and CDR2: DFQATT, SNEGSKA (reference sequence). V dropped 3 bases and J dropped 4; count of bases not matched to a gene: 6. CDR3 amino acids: CSARVSGGAADTQYF. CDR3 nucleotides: TGCAGTGCTAGGGTTAGCGGGGGGGCCGCAGATACGCAGTATTTT.

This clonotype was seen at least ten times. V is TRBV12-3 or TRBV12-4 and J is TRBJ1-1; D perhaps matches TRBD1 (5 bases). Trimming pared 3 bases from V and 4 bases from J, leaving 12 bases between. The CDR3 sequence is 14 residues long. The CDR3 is CASSFQGGGTEAFF. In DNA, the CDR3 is TGTGCCAGCAGTTTCCAGGGCGGTGGCACTGAAGCTTTCTTT.

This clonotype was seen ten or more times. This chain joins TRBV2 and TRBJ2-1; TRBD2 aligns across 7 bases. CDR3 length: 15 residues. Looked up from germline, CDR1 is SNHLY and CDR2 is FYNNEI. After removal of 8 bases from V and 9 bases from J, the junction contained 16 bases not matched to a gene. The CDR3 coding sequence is TGTGCCAGCCCGAGCGGGGCGGAGGGGAGGGGTGAGCAGTTCTTC. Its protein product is CASPSGAEGRGEQFF.

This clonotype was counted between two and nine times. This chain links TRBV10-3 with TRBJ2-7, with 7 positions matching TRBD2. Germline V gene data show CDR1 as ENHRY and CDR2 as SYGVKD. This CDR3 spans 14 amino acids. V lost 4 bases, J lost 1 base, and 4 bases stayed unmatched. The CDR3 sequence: CAISGGGISYEQYF. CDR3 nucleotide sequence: TGTGCCATCAGTGGCGGGGGTATATCCTACGAGCAGTACTTC.

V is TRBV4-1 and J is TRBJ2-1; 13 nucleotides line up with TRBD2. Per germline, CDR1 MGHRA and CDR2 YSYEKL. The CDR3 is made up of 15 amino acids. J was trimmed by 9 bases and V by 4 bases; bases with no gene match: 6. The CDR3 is CASSRGLAGVGEQFF. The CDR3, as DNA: TGCGCCAGCAGCCGAGGACTAGCGGGAGTTGGTGAGCAGTTCTTC.

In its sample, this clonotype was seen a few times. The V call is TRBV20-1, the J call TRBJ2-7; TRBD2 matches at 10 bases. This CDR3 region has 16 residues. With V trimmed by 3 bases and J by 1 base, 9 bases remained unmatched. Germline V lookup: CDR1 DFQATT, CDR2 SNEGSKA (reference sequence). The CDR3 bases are TGCAGTGCTAGTGGGCTAGCGGGAGATGGGTCCTACGAGCAGTACTTC. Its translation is CSASGLAGDGSYEQYF.

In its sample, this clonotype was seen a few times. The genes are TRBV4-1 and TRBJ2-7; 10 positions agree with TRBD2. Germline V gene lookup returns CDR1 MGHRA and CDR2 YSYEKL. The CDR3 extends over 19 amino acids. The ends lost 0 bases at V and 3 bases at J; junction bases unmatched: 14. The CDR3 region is CASSQDYRGSSGSLYEQYF. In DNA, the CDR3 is TGCGCCAGCAGCCAAGACTATCGAGGTTCTAGCGGGAGCCTCTACGAGCAGTACTTC.

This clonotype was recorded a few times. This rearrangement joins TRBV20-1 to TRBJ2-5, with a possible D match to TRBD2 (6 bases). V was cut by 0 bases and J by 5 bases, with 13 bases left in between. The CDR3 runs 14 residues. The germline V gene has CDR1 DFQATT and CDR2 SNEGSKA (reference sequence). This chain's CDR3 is CSARDGRSLETQYF. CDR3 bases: TGCAGTGCTAGAGATGGGAGGTCCCTGGAGACCCAGTACTTC.

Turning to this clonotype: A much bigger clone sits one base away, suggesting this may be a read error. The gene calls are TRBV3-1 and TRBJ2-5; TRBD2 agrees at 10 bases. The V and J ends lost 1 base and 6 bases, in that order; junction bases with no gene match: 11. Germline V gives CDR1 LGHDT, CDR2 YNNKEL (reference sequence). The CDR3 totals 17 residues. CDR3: CASSQGASGSGLKTQYF. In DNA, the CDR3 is TGTGCCAGCAGCCAAGGGGCTAGCGGGAGCGGTTTAAAGACCCAGTACTTC.

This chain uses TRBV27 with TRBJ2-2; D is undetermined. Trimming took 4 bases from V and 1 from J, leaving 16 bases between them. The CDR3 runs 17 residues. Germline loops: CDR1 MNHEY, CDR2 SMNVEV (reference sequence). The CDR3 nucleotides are TGTGCCAGCAGTTCGAAACGAAACCAGAGGAACACCGGGGAGCTGTTTTTT. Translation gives CASSSKRNQRNTGELFF.

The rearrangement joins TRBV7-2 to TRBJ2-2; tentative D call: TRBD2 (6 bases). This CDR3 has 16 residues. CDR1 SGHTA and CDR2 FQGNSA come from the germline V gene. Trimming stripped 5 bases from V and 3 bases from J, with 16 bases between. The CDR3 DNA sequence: TGTGCCAGCAGCCCCGGGACTCGTGGTGACACCGGGGAGCTGTTTTTT. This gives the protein CASSPGTRGDTGELFF.

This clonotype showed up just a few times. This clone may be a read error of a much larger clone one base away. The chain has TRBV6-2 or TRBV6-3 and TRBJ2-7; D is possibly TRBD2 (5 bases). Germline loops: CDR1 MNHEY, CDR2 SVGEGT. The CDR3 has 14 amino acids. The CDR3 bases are TGTGTCAGCAGTTACTCGCCGGCTAGCAACGAGCAGTACTTC. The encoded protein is CVSSYSPASNEQYF.

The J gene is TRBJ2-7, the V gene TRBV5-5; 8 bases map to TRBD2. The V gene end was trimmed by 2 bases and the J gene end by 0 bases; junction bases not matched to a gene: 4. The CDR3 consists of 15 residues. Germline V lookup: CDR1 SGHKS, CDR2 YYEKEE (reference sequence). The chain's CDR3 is CASSLAGVSSYEQYF. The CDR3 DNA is TGTGCCAGCAGCTTAGCGGGGGTGAGCTCCTACGAGCAGTACTTC.

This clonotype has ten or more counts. CDR3 sequence: CASEGGLVIEQFF. The CDR3 region has the DNA TGTGCCAGCGAAGGGGGCTTGGTCATTGAGCAGTTCTTC. The chain combines TRBV6-1 with TRBJ2-1, with TRBD1 matching 7 bases. The CDR3 runs to 13 residues. V was clipped by 8 bases and J by 9 bases; unmatched bases: 10. Germline V gives CDR1 MNHNS, CDR2 SASEGT.

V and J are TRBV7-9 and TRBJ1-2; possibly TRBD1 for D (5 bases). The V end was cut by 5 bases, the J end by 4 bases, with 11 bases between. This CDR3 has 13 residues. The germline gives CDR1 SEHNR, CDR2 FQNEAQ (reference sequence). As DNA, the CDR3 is TGTGCCAGCAGCGTTGACAGCTTCTATGGCTACACCTTC. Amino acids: CASSVDSFYGYTF.

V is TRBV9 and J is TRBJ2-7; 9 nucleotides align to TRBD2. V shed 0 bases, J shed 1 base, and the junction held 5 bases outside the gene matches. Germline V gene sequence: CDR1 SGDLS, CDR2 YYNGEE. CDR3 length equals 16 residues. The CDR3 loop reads CASSVGLAGQSYEQYF. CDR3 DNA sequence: TGTGCCAGCAGCGTAGGGCTAGCGGGACAATCCTACGAGCAGTACTTC.